This T cell receptor (beta chain) was observed in a study of cytomegalovirus exposure and HLA in healthy donors. Amplification used 60 Vbeta primers and 13 Jbeta primers. Method: immunoSEQ multiplex PCR; TCRdb's copy keeps in-frame clones and lacks some. The sample lists fewer than 150,000 clones, around 73% seen once, with approximately 14% in the top ten. Germline V CDR1 and CDR2: PRHDT, FYEKMQ (reference sequence). This CDR3 is built from 15 residues. The V and J ends lost 3 bases and 1 base, in that order; junction bases with no gene match: 4. Despite likely unrecorded immune exposures, the donors were nominally healthy at the time of sampling.

The clonotype comes from a human donor in good health. The chain has TRBV13 and TRBJ2-7, with 9 bases that match TRBD2. The sample was PBMCs. CDR3 residues: CASSFILAGSYEQYF. As DNA, the CDR3 is TGTGCCAGCAGCTTTATCCTAGCGGGATCCTACGAGCAGTACTTC.